The 20 T cell receptor beta chains reported below all come from one sample, sequenced in a study of beta chain features in type 1 diabetes. Study-wide points: Shortening of TCRB CDR3s, moderate but significant, appeared in all four CD4+ subsets of Type 1 diabetes patients.

What was sequenced were expressed TCRB transcripts, since all of the isolated RNA had been reverse transcribed. Sequenced by immunoSEQ multiplex PCR; TCRdb stores in-frame clones only, minus some. Among more than 200,000 clones, approximately 16% were seen once, and the ten largest hold about 0.078%. These TCRs are of unknown antigen specificity. Input material: naive CD4+ T cells from blood. The receptors were sampled from a man younger than 45 with type 1 diabetes.

There are a few counts of this clone. J is TRBJ2-2 and V is TRBV25-1, with D possibly matching TRBD1 (6 bases). The length of the CDR3 is 16 residues. V lost 5 bases to trimming and J lost 4 bases, with 17 bases between them. Germline V gene sequence: CDR1 MGHDK, CDR2 SYGVNS. The CDR3: CASSLQGRGSTGELFF. The DNA for the CDR3 is TGTGCCAGCAGTTTACAGGGACGTGGGAGCACCGGGGAGCTGTTTTTT.

This clone has more than one count but fewer than ten. V is TRBV15 and J is TRBJ1-1; D is possibly TRBD1 (6 bases). V was cut by 0 bases and J by 4 bases, with 12 bases left in between. The CDR3 runs 15 residues. CDR1 is LNHNV and CDR2 is YYDKDF in the germline V gene (reference sequence). The CDR3 sequence: CATSRDYGGFTEAFF. The CDR3, as DNA: TGTGCCACCAGCAGAGATTACGGGGGCTTCACTGAAGCTTTCTTT.

This chain uses TRBV11-2 with TRBJ2-1; TRBD2 matches at 13 bases. Trimming removed 4 bases from V and 3 bases from J; junction bases left unmatched: 6. The CDR3 runs to 17 residues. CDR1 SGHAT and CDR2 FQNNGV come from the germline V gene. The CDR3 sequence is CASSSRTSGRFYNEQFF. The DNA for the CDR3 is TGTGCCAGCAGCTCCCGGACTAGCGGGAGATTCTACAATGAGCAGTTCTTC.

This clone was picked up a small number of times. This sequence joins TRBV27 and TRBJ2-1, with 11 bases lining up with TRBD2. Per germline, CDR1 MNHEY and CDR2 SMNVEV (reference sequence). Trimming took 6 bases from V and 6 from J; bases not matched to a gene: 13. There are 17 residues in the CDR3. CDR3 nucleotides: TGTGCCAGCAGAACTACAATACTTAGCGGGAGGGCCAATGAGCAGTTCTTC. This encodes CASRTTILSGRANEQFF.

This clone has a handful of counts. The chain employs TRBV13 and TRBJ2-5; TRBD1 aligns across 10 bases. The CDR3 runs 16 residues. Germline CDR1 PRHDT, CDR2 FYEKMQ (reference sequence). V lost 0 bases and J lost 2; bases outside the gene matches: 3. In DNA, the CDR3 is TGTGCCAGCAGCTTAGGCCGGGACAGGGGACAAGAGACCCAGTACTTC. The encoded protein is CASSLGRDRGQETQYF. Combining the CDR3 with reference TRBV13 and TRBJ2-5 gives the whole variable domain AAGVIQSPRHLIKEKRETATLKCYPIPRHDTVYWYQQGPGQDPQFLISFYEKMQSDKGSIPDRFSAQQFSDYHSELNMSSLELGDSALYFCASSLGRDRGQETQYFGPGTRLLVL.

This clone was recorded a few times. This chain links TRBV5-1 with TRBJ2-5, with unresolved D. The CDR3 loop spans 12 amino acids. The germline CDR1 and CDR2 sequences are SGHRS and YFSETQ. V was shortened by 0 bases and J by 4 bases, with 4 bases between the two germline ends. The CDR3 spells CASSLGSETQYF. The CDR3 DNA reads TGCGCCAGCAGCTTGGGGTCAGAGACCCAGTACTTC.

This clone was counted a few times. The chain combines TRBV29-1 with TRBJ2-3; the D gene is possibly TRBD1 (5 bases). The V end lost 5 bases, the J end lost 0 bases, and 9 bases lay between the germline ends. Per the germline V gene, CDR1 is SQVTM and CDR2 is ANQGSEA. This CDR3 spans 13 amino acids. Here the CDR3 DNA reads TGCAGCGTTACCAGGGTCAGCACAGATACGCAGTATTTT. It encodes CSVTRVSTDTQYF.

The rearrangement links TRBV7-8 to TRBJ2-1; D not certain. The CDR3 extends over 14 amino acids. Germline values: CDR1 SGHVS, CDR2 FQNEAQ. V lost 5 bases and J lost 8, with 16 bases in between. CDR3 DNA sequence: TGTGCCAGCAGCCCACGGGCGACTCGGGATGAGCAGTTCTTC. Translated, it gives CASSPRATRDEQFF.

The chain couples TRBV7-3 to TRBJ2-1, with D perhaps TRBD1 or TRBD2 (5 bases each). The CDR3 consists of 14 residues. The V gene's germline CDR1 is SGHTA and CDR2 FQGTGA. V was shortened by 5 bases and J by 5 bases, with 13 bases between the two germline ends. As DNA, the CDR3 is TGTGCCAGCAGCCAAGCCGGGGCCAACAATGAGCAGTTCTTC. Translation: CASSQAGANNEQFF.

This chain joins TRBV5-4 and TRBJ2-3; tentatively, D is TRBD1 (5 bases). From germline, CDR1 is SGHNT and CDR2 YYREEE (reference sequence). The CDR3 is 14 amino acids. The germline V and J ends were trimmed by 0 bases and 3 bases, with 8 bases remaining between them. CDR3 sequence reads: CASSLAKGTDTQYF. CDR3 nucleotides: TGTGCCAGCAGCTTGGCGAAGGGGACAGATACGCAGTATTTT. The variable domain in full, with the rest retrieved from reference TRBV5-4 and TRBJ2-3, is ETGVTQSPTHLIKTRGQQVTLRCSSQSGHNTVSWYQQALGQGPQFIFQYYREEENGRGNFPPRFSGLQFPNYSSELNVNALELDDSALYLCASSLAKGTDTQYFGPGTRLTVL.

The chain employs TRBV25-1 and TRBJ2-1; 14 nucleotides align to TRBD2. Germline-derived CDR1 and CDR2 are MGHDK and SYGVNS. There are 13 residues in the CDR3. V trimming: 8 bases; J trimming: 6 bases; junction bases outside the gene matches: 0. The CDR3 reads CASGLAGGNEQFF. The CDR3 bases are TGTGCCAGCGGACTAGCGGGAGGCAATGAGCAGTTCTTC.

This clone was detected only a few times. This rearrangement joins TRBV15 to TRBJ1-4, with D tentatively TRBD1 (5 bases). With 3 bases removed from V and 0 bases from J, the gap between germline ends came to 8 bases. Germline values: CDR1 LNHNV, CDR2 YYDKDF (reference sequence). The CDR3 spans 15 residues. CDR3: CATSRGRATNEKLFF. The CDR3 DNA reads as TGTGCCACCAGCAGGGGCAGGGCAACTAATGAAAAACTGTTTTTT.

The chain is built from TRBV4-2 and TRBJ2-3; tentatively, D is TRBD1 (5 bases). The germline CDR1 and CDR2 sequences are LGHNA and YNFKEQ. The CDR3 spans 15 residues. The V end lost 0 bases, the J end lost 5 bases, and 12 bases lay between the germline ends. The CDR3 DNA follows: TGTGCCAGCAGCCAAGATTTTGGGCAGGGAGATACGCAGTATTTT. This encodes CASSQDFGQGDTQYF.

The chain carries TRBV29-1 and TRBJ2-3, with D maybe TRBD1 (5 bases). The CDR3 spans 13 residues. The V and J ends lost 6 bases and 2 bases respectively, with 12 bases between them. Germline-derived CDR1 and CDR2 are SQVTM and ANQGSEA. This CDR3 reads CSVPVGPTDTQYF. In DNA form, the CDR3 reads TGCAGCGTCCCCGTGGGGCCCACAGATACGCAGTATTTT.

This clone was seen only a few times. As DNA, the CDR3 is TGTGCCAGCAGTGTAGTTGGGACGGGATCCTACGAGCAGTACTTC. Translated: CASSVVGTGSYEQYF. The chain couples TRBV25-1 to TRBJ2-7; D could derive from TRBD1 or TRBD2 (5 bases each). CDR1 is MGHDK and CDR2 is SYGVNS in the germline V gene. The CDR3 extends over 15 amino acids. Trimming took off 4 bases at V and 1 base at J, with 14 bases between the two ends.

This clone occurred a few times. The chain recombines TRBV7-9 with TRBJ1-4; D is ambiguous. Germline CDR1 SEHNR, CDR2 FQNEAQ (reference sequence). V shed 10 bases and J shed 8 bases, with 14 bases lying between them. The CDR3 sequence is 12 residues long. Here the CDR3 reads CATSAVKEKLFF. The CDR3 DNA is TGTGCCACCTCGGCGGTAAAGGAAAAACTGTTTTTT.

The V call is TRBV10-3, the J call TRBJ1-1, with no clear D. V was shortened by 8 bases and J by 1 base, with 5 bases between the two germline ends. This CDR3 spans 11 amino acids. Per germline, CDR1 ENHRY and CDR2 SYGVKD. CDR3 sequence (DNA): TGTGCCATCGGTCCGAACACTGAAGCTTTCTTT. Translation: CAIGPNTEAFF.

The chain is built from TRBV20-1 and TRBJ1-2, with 7 positions matching TRBD1. CDR1 and CDR2 (germline): DFQATT, SNEGSKA (reference sequence). The CDR3 runs 11 residues. J gave up 8 bases and V 6 bases, and 6 bases lay outside the gene matches. The CDR3 region is CSAKRDSGYTF. The DNA of the CDR3 is TGCAGTGCAAAGCGGGACAGCGGCTACACCTTC.

This clone was seen only a few times. Different DNA sequences within this sample yield the same CDR3. The V call is TRBV9, the J call TRBJ2-7, with a possible D match to TRBD2 (5 bases). Trimming took 0 bases from V and 1 from J, leaving 8 bases between them. Per germline, CDR1 SGDLS and CDR2 YYNGEE. The length of the CDR3 is 14 residues. CDR3 residues: CASSVGPGSYEQYF. CDR3 sequence (DNA): TGTGCCAGCAGCGTAGGTCCGGGATCCTACGAGCAGTACTTC.

The genes are TRBV27 and TRBJ2-6; a weak D match, TRBD2 (5 bases). The germline gives CDR1 MNHEY, CDR2 SMNVEV (reference sequence). The CDR3 is 14 amino acids. With 9 bases removed from V and 2 bases from J, the gap between germline ends came to 11 bases. The CDR3 region has the DNA TGTGCCAGTCAACCCGGGGCTGGGGCCAACGTCCTGACTTTC. It translates to CASQPGAGANVLTF.